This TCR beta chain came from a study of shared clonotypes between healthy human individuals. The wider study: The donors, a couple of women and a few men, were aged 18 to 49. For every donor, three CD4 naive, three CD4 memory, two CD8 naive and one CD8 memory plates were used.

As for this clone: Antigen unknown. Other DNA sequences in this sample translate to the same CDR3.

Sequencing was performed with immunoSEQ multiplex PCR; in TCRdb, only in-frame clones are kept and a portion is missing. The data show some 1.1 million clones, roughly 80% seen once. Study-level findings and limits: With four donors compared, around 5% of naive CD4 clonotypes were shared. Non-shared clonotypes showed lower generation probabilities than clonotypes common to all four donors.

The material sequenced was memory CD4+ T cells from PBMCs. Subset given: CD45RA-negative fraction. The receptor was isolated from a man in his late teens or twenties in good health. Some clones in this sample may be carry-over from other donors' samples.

The CDR3: CAWERGPGDTEAFF. CDR3 coding DNA: TGTGCCTGGGAGAGGGGACCGGGAGACACTGAAGCTTTCTTT. The chain uses TRBV30 and TRBJ1-1; tentatively, D is TRBD1 (5 bases). Germline lookup yields CDR1 GTSNPN and CDR2 SVGIG (reference sequence). The CDR3 length is 14 residues. Trimming pared 5 bases from V and 3 bases from J, leaving 16 bases between. Full variable domain (missing parts from reference TRBV30 and TRBJ1-1): SQTIHQWPATLVQPVGSPLSLECTVEGTSNPNLYWYRQAAGRGLQLLFYSVGIGQISSEVPQNLSASRPQDRQFILSSKKLLLSDSGFYLCAWERGPGDTEAFFGQGTRLTVV.